This TCR beta chain was identified in a study of B cell selection in AIRE deficiency. The study's findings and limits: Only TCRbeta was sequenced; about 37% of shared healthy Treg sequences appeared in Tconv. Only about 9.3% of approximately 3,700 shared Treg sequences were patient-specific; about 30% healthy-specific. Shared Treg sequences were biased toward short CDR3s with few non-templated nucleotide insertions.

Trimming cost V 4 bases and J 5 bases; bases outside gene matches: 5. The germline V gene has CDR1 SGHNT and CDR2 YENEEA. CDR3 length: 15 amino acids. About this clone: The antigen is unknown.

Regulatory T cells were sorted as CD4+CD25hiCD127low/negative cells. Control samples were from healthy, unrelated donors. Repertoires were generated with immunoSEQ multiplex PCR, while TCRdb's copy carries only in-frame clones and drops some. This sample has about 26,000 clones, with 92% found just once. The chain couples TRBV11-3 to TRBJ1-2; 12 bases are shared with TRBD1. This sequence originates from a human donor in good health. Input material: CD4+CD25+ Tregs sorted from PBMCs. This CDR3 reads CASSSPGQGAYGYTF. The CDR3 coding sequence is TGTGCCAGCAGCTCACCGGGACAGGGGGCTTATGGCTACACCTTC.